The clone carrying this T cell receptor (beta chain) was counted once. Some clones are missing from TCRdb's copy, which holds only in-frame ones; the method was immunoSEQ multiplex PCR. The table has some 120,000 clones, approximately 90% seen once. This sample was included in a study of blood T cell repertoires in COVID-19. The TCR comes from a man in his forties or fifties with COVID-19, enrolled during active disease. Material for sequencing was peripheral blood.

CDR3 protein: CASSVDGKSTGELFF. CDR3 sequence (DNA): TGTGCCAGCAGCGTAGACGGGAAGAGCACCGGGGAGCTGTTTTTT. The chain joins TRBV9 to TRBJ2-2; a possible D gene is TRBD2 (5 bases). The V end was cut by 0 bases, the J end by 4 bases, with 10 bases between. This CDR3 has 15 amino acids. Germline values: CDR1 SGDLS, CDR2 YYNGEE.